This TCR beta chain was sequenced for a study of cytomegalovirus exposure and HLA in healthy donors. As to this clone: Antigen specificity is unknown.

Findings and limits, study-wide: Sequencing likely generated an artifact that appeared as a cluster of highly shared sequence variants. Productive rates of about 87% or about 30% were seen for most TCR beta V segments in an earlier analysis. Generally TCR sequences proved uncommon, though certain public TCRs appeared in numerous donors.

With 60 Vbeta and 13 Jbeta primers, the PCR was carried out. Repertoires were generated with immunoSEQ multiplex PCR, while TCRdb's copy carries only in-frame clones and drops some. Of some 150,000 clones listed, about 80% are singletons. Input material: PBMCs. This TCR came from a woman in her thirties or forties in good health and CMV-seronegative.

The CDR3: CASSAGTGNTIYF. CDR3 DNA: TGCGCCAGCAGTGCCGGGACAGGAAACACCATATATTTT. The V and J genes are TRBV10-1 and TRBJ1-3; D possibly corresponds to TRBD1 (6 bases). The CDR3 runs to 13 residues. Germline CDR1 WNHNN, CDR2 SYGVQD (reference sequence). Between the trimmed V and J ends, which lost 4 bases and 4 bases, there was a span of 8 bases.